This is a list of T cell receptor beta chains from one sample in a study of technical replicates of blood from a handful of donors. Repertoires were generated with immunoSEQ multiplex PCR, while TCRdb's copy carries only in-frame clones and drops some. This table holds 65,000 to 85,000 clones, around nine tenths found once. What was sequenced was T cells isolated from PBMCs. These receptors originate from a human donor in good health. Both conserved end residues are part of each CDR3. The D gene is left open where the match is weak. Only some rows state a clone size, as once, few, many or a class for expanded clones.

>TRBV2|14|-|TRBJ1-3|-
CASSQDSSGNTIYF
TGTGCCAGCAGCCAGGACAGTTCTGGAAACACCATATATTTT
>TRBV4-1|17|-|TRBJ2-1|-
CASSPKPQPGSHNEQFF
TGCGCCAGCAGCCCCAAGCCACAGCCGGGATCTCACAATGAGCAGTTCTTC
>TRBV2|15|TRBD2|TRBJ2-3|-
CASRRAGVGTDTQYF
TGTGCCAGCAGGAGAGCGGGAGTCGGCACAGATACGCAGTATTTT
>TRBV14|13|-|TRBJ1-1|-
CASSQGTPGVAFF
TGTGCCAGCAGCCAAGGGACCCCGGGGGTAGCTTTCTTT
>TRBV5-1|13|-|TRBJ2-2|-
CASSEQGSGELFF
TGCGCCAGCAGCGAACAGGGTTCCGGGGAGCTGTTTTTT
>TRBV9|17|TRBD1|TRBJ1-4|-
CASSVSTGQPTNEKLFF
TGTGCCAGCAGCGTATCGACAGGGCAGCCAACTAATGAAAAACTGTTTTTT
>TRBV6-5|16|TRBD1|TRBJ1-1|few
CASSYGPGQGLTEAFF
TGTGCCAGCAGTTACGGACCCGGACAGGGACTGACTGAAGCTTTCTTT
>TRBV12-5|16|-|TRBJ2-6|-
CASGLGNRVGANVLTF
TGTGCTAGTGGTTTGGGCAACAGGGTTGGGGCCAACGTCCTGACTTTC
>TRBV29-1|11|-|TRBJ2-7|-
CSVGVDYEQYF
TGCAGCGTAGGGGTTGACTACGAGCAGTACTTC
>TRBV23-1|13|-|TRBJ1-5|-
CASVSGSNQPQHF
TGCGCCAGCGTCTCGGGAAGCAATCAGCCCCAGCATTTT
>TRBV4-2|14|-|TRBJ1-1|few
CASSQDQGYTEAFF
TGTGCCAGCAGCCAAGATCAGGGCTACACTGAAGCTTTCTTT
>TRBV7-9|16|TRBD2|TRBJ2-5|once
CASSLLGGRPIETQYF
TGTGCCAGCAGCCTCCTGGGCGGGAGGCCTATAGAGACCCAGTACTTC
>TRBV5-1|15|TRBD1|TRBJ2-7|-
CASSLGQGQVDEQYF
TGCGCCAGCAGCTTGGGACAGGGGCAGGTCGACGAGCAGTACTTC
>TRBV7-7|20|TRBD2|TRBJ2-2|-
CASSPHPGLAGGLYTGELFF
TGTGCCAGCAGCCCCCATCCCGGACTAGCGGGAGGACTTTACACCGGGGAGCTGTTTTTT
>TRBV2|16|TRBD1|TRBJ2-7|-
CASSEFGTGSSYEQYF
TGTGCCAGCAGTGAATTTGGGACAGGGTCCTCCTACGAGCAGTACTTC
>TRBV29-1|17|TRBD2|TRBJ2-6|-
CSVETSGGPSGANVLTF
TGCAGCGTGGAGACTAGCGGGGGGCCCTCTGGGGCCAACGTCCTGACTTTC
>TRBV29-1|12|TRBD1|TRBJ1-4|-
CSAGQGSEKLFF
TGCAGCGCCGGACAGGGCAGTGAAAAACTGTTTTTT
>TRBV30|12|-|TRBJ1-1|few
CAWKRQGGRAFF
TGTGCCTGGAAGAGGCAGGGAGGGAGAGCTTTCTTT
>TRBV28|13|-|TRBJ2-3|-
CASSRYRVDTQYF
TGTGCCAGCAGCCGTTACAGGGTAGATACGCAGTATTTT
>TRBV19|16|-|TRBJ1-6|-
CASSSGRNIINSPLHF
TGTGCCAGTAGTAGTGGGCGTAACATCATCAATTCACCCCTCCACTTT
>TRBV28|18|TRBD2|TRBJ2-4|-
CASSFQIAGGLAKNIQYF
TGTGCCAGCAGTTTCCAGATAGCGGGAGGGCTAGCCAAAAACATTCAGTACTTC
>TRBV27|14|-|TRBJ2-7|-
CASSFRREIDEQYF
TGTGCCAGCAGTTTCCGGCGGGAAATTGACGAGCAGTACTTC
>TRBV27|14|TRBD1|TRBJ2-7|-
CASRLGQGAHEQYF
TGTGCCAGTAGACTCGGACAGGGGGCCCACGAGCAGTACTTC
>TRBV5-5|11|-|TRBJ1-1|-
CASSFGTEAFF
TGTGCCAGCAGCTTCGGGACTGAAGCTTTCTTT
>TRBV27|15|TRBD1|TRBJ1-1|-
CASIAWGQGLIEAFF
TGTGCCAGCATCGCATGGGGACAGGGTCTGATTGAAGCTTTCTTT
>TRBV19|14|TRBD1|TRBJ2-7|once
CASSPGQGQDEQYF
TGTGCCAGTAGCCCGGGACAGGGGCAAGACGAGCAGTACTTC
>TRBV14|12|TRBD1|TRBJ2-7|once
CASSSDRGEQYF
TGTGCCAGCAGCTCCGACAGGGGGGAGCAGTACTTC
>TRBV14|15|TRBD2|TRBJ2-3|-
CASSPGLARTDTQYF
TGTGCCAGCAGCCCCGGACTAGCCCGCACAGATACGCAGTATTTT
>TRBV30|14|-|TRBJ2-2|-
CAWSDPQGTGELFF
TGTGCCTGGAGTGATCCCCAGGGAACCGGGGAGCTGTTTTTT
>TRBV30|12|-|TRBJ2-2|once
CAWNRDTGELFF
TGTGCCTGGAACAGGGACACCGGGGAGCTGTTTTTT
>TRBV7-6|16|-|TRBJ1-5|few
CASSLDRERVDQPQHF
TGTGCCAGCAGCTTAGACAGGGAAAGGGTTGATCAGCCCCAGCATTTT
>TRBV28|15|-|TRBJ1-1|-
CASNQITGSVSEAFF
TGTGCCAGTAACCAAATAACAGGGTCGGTGTCTGAAGCTTTCTTT
>TRBV11-3|14|-|TRBJ2-7|-
CASSKRASSYEQYF
TGTGCCAGCAGCAAGAGGGCGAGCTCCTACGAGCAGTACTTC
>TRBV27|15|-|TRBJ2-2|-
CASSLRTRNTGELFF
TGTGCCAGCAGTTTAAGGACAAGGAACACCGGGGAGCTGTTTTTT
>TRBV27|17|TRBD1|TRBJ2-2|-
CASSWGTGIANTGELFF
TGTGCCAGCAGTTGGGGGACAGGGATTGCGAACACCGGGGAGCTGTTTTTT
>TRBV4-1|18|TRBD1|TRBJ2-7|-
CASSRPGGTGKNSYEQYF
TGCGCCAGCAGCCGACCCGGAGGGACAGGGAAGAATTCCTACGAGCAGTACTTC
>TRBV25-1|15|TRBD1|TRBJ2-5|-
CASSGGDRGWETQYF
TGTGCCAGCAGTGGCGGGGACAGGGGGTGGGAGACCCAGTACTTC
>TRBV5-1|15|-|TRBJ2-3|-
CASSRLTGSPDTQYF
TGCGCCAGCAGCCGCCTCACCGGGAGCCCAGATACGCAGTATTTT
>TRBV5-1|15|TRBD2|TRBJ2-7|-
CASSLDYSGSDEQYF
TGCGCCAGCAGCTTAGATTATAGCGGGAGCGACGAGCAGTACTTC
>TRBV4-1|18|TRBD2|TRBJ2-3|-
CASSRRLSTSGGADTQYF
TGCGCCAGCAGCCGGAGGTTGTCGACTAGCGGGGGGGCAGATACGCAGTATTTT
>TRBV27|13|-|TRBJ1-2|-
CASSLDSNYGYTF
TGTGCCAGCAGTTTGGACAGTAACTATGGCTACACCTTC
>TRBV6-6|15|-|TRBJ2-5|-
CASSHHPGSQETQYF
TGTGCCAGCAGTCACCACCCGGGGAGCCAAGAGACCCAGTACTTC
>TRBV6-4|16|TRBD1|TRBJ1-4|-
CASREDTGVFREKLFF
TGTGCCAGCAGAGAGGATACAGGGGTCTTTCGAGAAAAACTGTTTTTT
>TRBV6-5|13|TRBD1|TRBJ2-7|-
CASSFRQGYEQYF
TGTGCCAGCAGTTTCCGACAGGGGTACGAGCAGTACTTC
>TRBV23-1|15|-|TRBJ2-7|-
CASSHRTPGYYEQYF
TGCGCCAGCAGTCATCGGACCCCGGGGTACTACGAGCAGTACTTC
>TRBV9|15|-|TRBJ1-3|-
CASSVKNSPGNTIYF
TGTGCCAGCAGCGTGAAAAACAGCCCTGGAAACACCATATATTTT
>TRBV29-1|12|-|TRBJ1-2|-
CSVVTGSNGYTF
TGCAGCGTTGTTACAGGATCTAATGGCTACACCTTC
>TRBV6-6|13|TRBD2|TRBJ2-1|-
CASNKREGPEQFF
TGTGCCAGTAATAAGCGGGAGGGCCCTGAGCAGTTCTTC
>TRBV7-9|16|TRBD2|TRBJ2-3|once
CASSSVAGGLTDTQYF
TGTGCCAGCAGCTCTGTAGCGGGAGGACTAACAGATACGCAGTATTTT
>TRBV6-5|14|-|TRBJ1-2|-
CASRKRAQDYGYTF
TGTGCCAGCAGAAAACGCGCCCAAGACTATGGCTACACCTTC
>TRBV15|12|-|TRBJ1-2|-
CATIRETYGYTF
TGTGCCACCATACGGGAAACTTATGGCTACACCTTC
>TRBV15|20|TRBD1|TRBJ2-7|-
CATSRDRFLTGTGFSYEQYF
TGTGCCACCAGCAGAGATAGATTTCTAACTGGGACAGGGTTCTCCTACGAGCAGTACTTC
>TRBV5-1|15|-|TRBJ2-5|-
CASTPPDSVGETQYF
TGCGCCAGCACCCCTCCGGACAGCGTTGGGGAGACCCAGTACTTC
>TRBV15|15|-|TRBJ1-2|-
CATSRDAGGPYGYTF
TGTGCCACCAGCAGAGATGCGGGAGGGCCATATGGCTACACCTTC